This TCR beta chain was sequenced during a study of vaccination and CD4 T cells after COVID-19. Study background: Post-vaccine sampling followed dose two by a median 72 days (range 14 to 241). Stimulation used overlapping spike peptides from SARS-CoV-2, HCoV-NL63, HCoV-OC43 and HCoV-229E.

The junction had 6 bases not matched to a gene; V was cut back by 7 bases and J by 4 bases. This CDR3 is built from 13 residues. With the Oncomine TCR Beta short-read assay, DNA from cultured CD4+ T cells was sequenced. A single record per CDR3 protein comes from TCRdb applying MiXCR to the PCR reads. The sample includes 16,000 or so distinct CDR3 sequences, 53% of them seen just once. As for this clonotype: As yet, its antigen is unknown.

Treatment given: roughly nine-day PBMC culture with coronavirus spike peptide pools or control peptides (ViraFEST assay). The sample consisted of CD4+ T cells from blood, cultured in vitro, taken before SARS-CoV-2 vaccination. This TCR came from a human donor who had recovered from COVID-19. The genes are TRBV12-3 or TRBV12-4 and TRBJ1-2, with 7 bases fitting TRBD1. CDR3 residues: CASMAGGVYGYTF. CDR3 coding DNA: TGTGCCAGCATGGCAGGGGGAGTCTATGGCTACACCTTC.